These 2 T cell receptor beta chains share one sample of origin, sequenced in a study of patients and donors after allogeneic stem cell transplantation. MiXCR was run by TCRdb on the RT-PCR reads, yielding one entry per CDR3 protein. The sample carries roughly 200,000 distinct CDR3 sequences, about 40% recorded once. What was sequenced was blood, either unsorted or a sorted T cell fraction (not recorded which). These TCRs come from a human donor who was either an allogeneic HSCT recipient or a stem cell or donor lymphocyte infusion donor (not recorded which). It is not recorded whose cells these are; they may come from a transplant donor.

The chain couples TRBV16 to TRBJ1-2; no clear D. The ends were cut back, 0 bases at V and 8 bases at J, with 13 bases in the middle. The CDR3 consists of 14 residues. CDR1 is KGHSY, CDR2 FQNENV, per germline. The CDR3: CASSQSDTGPGYTF. CDR3 nucleotide sequence: TGTGCCAGCAGCCAATCGGATACGGGCCCCGGCTACACCTTC.

This clonotype came up a few times. V usage is TRBV7-9 and J usage is TRBJ2-7; D unresolved. Germline V CDR1 and CDR2: SEHNR, FQNEAQ (reference sequence). The CDR3 has 13 residues. V shed 4 bases and J shed 4 bases, with 11 bases lying between them. CDR3 residues: CASSSEVGYEQYF. CDR3 DNA sequence: TGTGCCAGCAGCTCAGAGGTGGGGTACGAGCAGTACTTC.